This T cell receptor (beta chain) was identified in a study of T-cell memory formation after mild COVID-19. Across the whole study: TCR clusters mostly belonged to single donors. Study results and caveats: The study found balanced CD4/CD8 in clones contracting day 15 to 85 and a CD4+ lean in later expanders. The authors left the SARS-CoV-2 specificity of second-wave clones peaking on day 37 unconfirmed.

A note on this clonotype: The target antigen is unknown.

This CDR3 has 18 residues. Per germline, CDR1 SGHRS and CDR2 YFSETQ. J lost 2 bases, V lost 2 bases, and 7 bases had no gene match. Amplification by 5'RACE using constant-segment primers produced TCR alpha and TCR beta cDNA libraries that carried sample barcodes and UMIs. TCRdb re-called the 5' RACE reads through MiXCR, storing one row per CDR3 protein. Of under 400,000 distinct CDR3 sequences listed, around 21% are singletons. The chain is built from TRBV5-1 and TRBJ2-2, with 12 bases matching TRBD2. Specimen: PBMCs or a T cell subset sorted from them (not recorded which). The TCR originated in an adult woman who had mild COVID-19 (a few samples of this study predate the infection). Cell type and time point are not known. The CDR3 loop reads CASSFRTSGGTNTGELFF. The CDR3 nucleotides are TGCGCCAGCAGCTTCCGCACTAGCGGGGGGACCAACACCGGGGAGCTGTTTTTT.